Presented here are 9 T cell receptor beta chains from one specimen sequenced in a study of blood T cell repertoires in COVID-19. The table came from immunoSEQ multiplex PCR; TCRdb's copy has only in-frame clones and leaves some out. This sample has 180,000 or so clones, with roughly 85% found just once. Sequencing was carried out using peripheral blood. All receptors derive from a man aged 60-69 years with acute or convalescent COVID-19.

The CDR3 DNA is TGTGCCAGCAGCACGGGACTAGCACACGCCGAGCAGTTCTTC. This gives the protein CASSTGLAHAEQFF. The chain recombines TRBV5-4 with TRBJ2-1; the match to TRBD2 covers 9 bases. Germline CDR1 SGHNT, CDR2 YYREEE (reference sequence). The CDR3 has 14 residues. After removal of 4 bases from V and 10 bases from J, the junction contained 9 bases not matched to a gene.

This clone was picked up one time. CDR3 DNA: TGTGCCAGCAGTTTAGGAGGGAAGTACACTGAAGCTTTCTTT. Encoded protein: CASSLGGKYTEAFF. V is TRBV28 and J is TRBJ1-1; D is unclear. Germline V lookup: CDR1 MDHEN, CDR2 SYDVKM. The germline V and J ends were trimmed by 2 bases and 3 bases, with 10 bases remaining between them. CDR3 length: 14 amino acids. Filled out from reference TRBV28 and TRBJ1-1, the complete variable domain reads DVKVTQSSRYLVKRTGEKVFLECVQDMDHENMFWYRQDPGLGLRLIYFSYDVKMKEKGDIPEGYSVSREKKERFSLILESASTNQTSMYLCASSLGGKYTEAFFGQGTRLTVV.

This rearrangement joins TRBV19 to TRBJ1-2; 9 positions agree with TRBD1. V dropped 3 bases and J dropped 2; count of bases not matched to a gene: 4. This CDR3 region has 15 residues. From germline, CDR1 is LNHDA and CDR2 SQIVND (reference sequence). CDR3 DNA sequence: TGTGCCAGTAGTATCTCCGGACAGGGGAACTATGGCTACACCTTC. This encodes CASSISGQGNYGYTF.

CDR3 region: CASSEAGSAPQRDGYTF. The CDR3 DNA reads as TGTGCCAGCAGTGAAGCGGGGAGCGCTCCTCAAAGGGATGGCTACACCTTC. The chain combines TRBV2 with TRBJ1-2; D gene uncertain. Looked up from germline, CDR1 is SNHLY and CDR2 is FYNNEI. The V end was cut by 0 bases, the J end by 6 bases, with 20 bases between. The CDR3 is 17 residues long.

Written as DNA, the CDR3 is TGTGCCAGCAGCGTTTCACCCGGGACAGGGGAAGGTGGCTACACCTTC. Its protein is CASSVSPGTGEGGYTF. This sequence joins TRBV9 and TRBJ1-2; the match to TRBD1 covers 10 bases. Germline CDR1 SGDLS, CDR2 YYNGEE. V was pared by 2 bases and J by 7 bases, with 11 bases of the junction left unmatched. This CDR3 is 16 amino acids long.

This chain's CDR3 is CATIQGTSSYEQYF. The DNA of the CDR3 is TGTGCCACCATTCAGGGGACAAGCTCCTACGAGCAGTACTTC. V usage is TRBV28 and J usage is TRBJ2-7, with a possible D match to TRBD1 (6 bases). Germline V lookup: CDR1 MDHEN, CDR2 SYDVKM. This CDR3 has 14 residues. Trimming stripped 10 bases from V and 0 bases from J, with 16 bases between.

The J gene is TRBJ2-1, the V gene TRBV9; 10 nucleotides line up with TRBD2. This CDR3 spans 16 amino acids. Trimming removed 4 bases from V and 5 bases from J; junction bases left unmatched: 9. From germline, CDR1 is SGDLS and CDR2 YYNGEE. CDR3 nucleotide sequence: TGTGCCAGCAGCCCGGGGACTAGCGTGGGCCACAATGAGCAGTTCTTC. Residues: CASSPGTSVGHNEQFF.

With respect to this clone: Different DNA sequences within this sample yield the same CDR3. This chain joins TRBV10-2 and TRBJ1-5; 8 nucleotides match TRBD1. V dropped 3 bases and J dropped 4; count of bases not matched to a gene: 5. The CDR3 is 15 amino acids. Germline values: CDR1 WSHSY, CDR2 SAAADI. The CDR3 loop reads CASSDPRQGNQPQHF. The CDR3 DNA follows: TGCGCCAGCAGTGACCCTCGACAGGGGAATCAGCCCCAGCATTTT.

V is TRBV19 and J is TRBJ1-2, with 7 bases matching TRBD1. CDR1 is LNHDA, CDR2 SQIVND, per germline (reference sequence). V dropped 1 base and J dropped 2; count of bases not matched to a gene: 10. There are 17 residues in the CDR3. CDR3 DNA: TGTGCCAGTAGTATAGCCATACAAGGAGGGGGCAACTATGGCTACACCTTC. It yields the protein CASSIAIQGGGNYGYTF.